This T cell receptor (beta chain) was identified during a study of memory CD4+ T cells and cytomegalovirus serostatus. Study-level background: Healthy Belgian adult donors included 9 or 10 CMV-positive and 24 CMV-negative people.

Single viable CD3+CD4+CD8-CD45RO+ cells were sorted as the memory CD4+ T cells. Donors' CMV status reflects serum IgG against pp150, pp28, p38, p52. The CDR3 is 16 amino acids. J lost 4 bases, V lost 1 base, and 5 bases had no gene match. The germline V gene encodes CDR1 SGHAT and CDR2 FQNNGV. The repertoire was sequenced with immunoSEQ multiplex PCR; TCRdb's copy has only in-frame clones and lacks some. The table has some 44,000 clones, more than 65% seen once. This clonotype was sampled from an adult in good health and CMV-seronegative. What was sequenced was memory CD4+ T cells from blood. The J gene is TRBJ1-1, the V gene TRBV11-2, with 11 positions matching TRBD1. In DNA form, the CDR3 reads TGTGCCAGCAGCTTAGCTGGACAGGGGGCTTCCACTGAAGCTTTCTTT. The encoded protein is CASSLAGQGASTEAFF.